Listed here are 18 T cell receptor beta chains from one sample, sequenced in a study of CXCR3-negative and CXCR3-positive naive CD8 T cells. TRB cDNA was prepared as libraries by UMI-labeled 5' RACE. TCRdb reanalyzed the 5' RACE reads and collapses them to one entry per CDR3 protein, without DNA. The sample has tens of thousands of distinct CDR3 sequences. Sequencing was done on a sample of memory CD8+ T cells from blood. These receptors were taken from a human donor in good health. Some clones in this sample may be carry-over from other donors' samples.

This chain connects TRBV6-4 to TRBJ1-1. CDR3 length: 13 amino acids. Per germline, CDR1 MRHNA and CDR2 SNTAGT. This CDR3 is CASSDRMNTEAFF.

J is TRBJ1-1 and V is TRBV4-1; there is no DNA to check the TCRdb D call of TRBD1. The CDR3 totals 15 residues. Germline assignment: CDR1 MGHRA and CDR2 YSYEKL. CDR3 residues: CASSQGTPLGDEAFF.

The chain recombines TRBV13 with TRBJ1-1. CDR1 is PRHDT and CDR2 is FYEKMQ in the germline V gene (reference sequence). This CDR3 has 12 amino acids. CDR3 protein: CASSQRNTEAFF. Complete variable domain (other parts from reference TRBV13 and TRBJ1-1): AAGVIQSPRHLIKEKRETATLKCYPIPRHDTVYWYQQGPGQDPQFLISFYEKMQSDKGSIPDRFSAQQFSDYHSELNMSSLELGDSALYFCASSQRNTEAFFGQGTRLTVV.

The CDR3 here is CASSLGLGSYEQYF. J is TRBJ2-7 and V is TRBV7-2. The CDR3 consists of 14 residues. Germline V gene lookup returns CDR1 SGHTA and CDR2 FQGNSA.

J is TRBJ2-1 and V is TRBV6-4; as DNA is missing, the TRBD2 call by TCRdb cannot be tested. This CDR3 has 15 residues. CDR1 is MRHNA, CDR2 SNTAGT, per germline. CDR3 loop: CASSLGTSLPREQFF.

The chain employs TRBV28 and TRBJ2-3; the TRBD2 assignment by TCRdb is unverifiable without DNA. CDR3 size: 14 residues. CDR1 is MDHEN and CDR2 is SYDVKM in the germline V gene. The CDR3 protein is CASSLTSGSQTQYF.

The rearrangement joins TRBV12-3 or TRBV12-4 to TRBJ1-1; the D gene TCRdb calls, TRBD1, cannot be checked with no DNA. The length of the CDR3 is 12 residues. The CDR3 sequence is CASRHSQGGAFF.

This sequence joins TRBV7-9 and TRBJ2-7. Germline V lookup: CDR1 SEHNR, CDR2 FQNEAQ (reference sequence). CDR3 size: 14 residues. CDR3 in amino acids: CASSFPGPTYEQYF. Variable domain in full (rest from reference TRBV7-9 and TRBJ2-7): DTGVSQNPRHKITKRGQNVTFRCDPISEHNRLYWYRQTLGQGPEFLTYFQNEAQLEKSRLLSDRFSAERPKGSFSTLEIQRTEQGDSAMYLCASSFPGPTYEQYFGPGTRLTVT.

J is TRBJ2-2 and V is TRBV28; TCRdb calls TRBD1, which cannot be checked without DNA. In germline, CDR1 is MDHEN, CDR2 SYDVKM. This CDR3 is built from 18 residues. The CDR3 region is CASTLSRDRELNTGELFF.

The CDR3 sequence: CSVDEPGRGTYEQYF. The chain links TRBV29-1 to TRBJ2-7; TCRdb indicates TRBD2, and absent DNA this call remains unverified. CDR3 length: 15 amino acids. Germline loops: CDR1 SQVTM, CDR2 ANQGSEA.

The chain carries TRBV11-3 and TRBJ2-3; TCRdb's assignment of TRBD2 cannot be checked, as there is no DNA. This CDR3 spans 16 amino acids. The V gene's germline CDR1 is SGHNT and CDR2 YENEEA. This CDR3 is CASSTLAGGWADTQYF. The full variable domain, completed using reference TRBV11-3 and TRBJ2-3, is EAGVVQSPRYKIIEKKQPVAFWCNPISGHNTLYWYLQNLGQGPELLIRYENEEAVDDSQLPKDRFSAERLKGVDSTLKIQPAELGDSAVYLCASSTLAGGWADTQYFGPGTRLTVL.

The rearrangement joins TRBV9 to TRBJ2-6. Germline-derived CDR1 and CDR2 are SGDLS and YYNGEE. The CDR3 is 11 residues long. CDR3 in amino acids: CASKGANVLTF.

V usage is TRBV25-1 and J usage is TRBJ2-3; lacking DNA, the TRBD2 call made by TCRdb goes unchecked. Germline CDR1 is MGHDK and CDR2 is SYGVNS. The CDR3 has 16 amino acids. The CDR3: CASSGANGASTDTQYF.

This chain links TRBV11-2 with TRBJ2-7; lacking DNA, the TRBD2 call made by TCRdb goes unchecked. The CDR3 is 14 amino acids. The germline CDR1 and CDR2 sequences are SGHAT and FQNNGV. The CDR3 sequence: CASSSTLAGAEQYF.

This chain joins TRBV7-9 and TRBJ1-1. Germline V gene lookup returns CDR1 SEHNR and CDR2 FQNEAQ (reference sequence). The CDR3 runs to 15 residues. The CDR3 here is CASSPAGASNTEAFF.

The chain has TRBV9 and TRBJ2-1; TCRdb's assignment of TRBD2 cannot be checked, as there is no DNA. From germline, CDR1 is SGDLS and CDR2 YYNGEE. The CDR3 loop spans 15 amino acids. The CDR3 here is CASSPRLAGGNEQFF.

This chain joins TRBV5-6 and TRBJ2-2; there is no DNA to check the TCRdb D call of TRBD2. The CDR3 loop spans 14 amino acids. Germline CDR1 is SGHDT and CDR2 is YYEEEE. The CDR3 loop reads CASSLAAGTGELFF.

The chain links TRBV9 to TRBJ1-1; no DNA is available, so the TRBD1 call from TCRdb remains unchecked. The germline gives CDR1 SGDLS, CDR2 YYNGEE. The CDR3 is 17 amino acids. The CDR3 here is CASSALRGQAIGTEAFF.